This passage covers 10 T cell receptor beta chains from one sample sequenced in a study of cytomegalovirus exposure and HLA in healthy donors. Both 60 Vbeta primers and 13 Jbeta primers went into the PCR. Here immunoSEQ multiplex PCR was the method, and the copy in TCRdb shows in-frame clones only, minus some. The table has nearly 100,000 clones, 60% to 80% seen once. Material for sequencing was PBMCs. These receptors came from an older woman in good health and CMV-seropositive.

The chain employs TRBV5-6 and TRBJ1-3, with 9 nucleotides matching TRBD1. Per germline, CDR1 SGHDT and CDR2 YYEEEE. Losses at the gene ends were 6 bases for V and 9 bases for J; bases not matched to a gene: 10. CDR3 length: 14 residues. CDR3 in amino acids: CASNRTGEDVTIYF. The CDR3 DNA is TGTGCCAGCAACCGGACAGGGGAAGATGTCACCATATATTTT.

This clone was seen more than once but under ten times. The chain employs TRBV7-9 and TRBJ1-2, with 8 nucleotides matching TRBD1. There are 16 residues in the CDR3. Unmatched junction bases numbered 10, after V lost 5 bases and J lost 2 bases. CDR1 and CDR2 (germline): SEHNR, FQNEAQ (reference sequence). CDR3 protein: CASSRLLGQDNYGYTF. The CDR3 nucleotides read TGTGCCAGCAGCCGACTTCTGGGACAGGACAACTATGGCTACACCTTC. Full variable domain (outside the CDR3, taken from reference TRBV7-9 and TRBJ1-2): DTGVSQNPRHKITKRGQNVTFRCDPISEHNRLYWYRQTLGQGPEFLTYFQNEAQLEKSRLLSDRFSAERPKGSFSTLEIQRTEQGDSAMYLCASSRLLGQDNYGYTFGSGTRLTVV.

This clone has just a few counts. This sequence joins TRBV7-3 and TRBJ1-1, with D uncertain. The CDR3 is 12 residues long. V was clipped by 2 bases and J by 11 bases, with 12 bases between them. From germline, CDR1 is SGHTA and CDR2 FQGTGA. The CDR3 coding sequence is TGTGCCAGCAGCTTAGAGGTCGGGAGGGCTTTCTTT. It encodes CASSLEVGRAFF.

The CDR3 DNA follows: TGCGCCAGCAGCCAAGCAACAAGCGGGAGGTCCTACGAGCAGTACTTC. This encodes CASSQATSGRSYEQYF. This chain links TRBV4-1 with TRBJ2-7, with 9 nucleotides matching TRBD2. Germline V gene sequence: CDR1 MGHRA, CDR2 YSYEKL. V gave up 1 base and J gave up 1 base; unmatched junction bases: 5. The CDR3 has 16 residues.

This chain joins TRBV6-1 and TRBJ1-2; D is undetermined. The germline V and J ends were trimmed by 6 bases and 3 bases, with 8 bases remaining between them. The CDR3 length is 12 residues. Per the germline V gene, CDR1 is MNHNS and CDR2 is SASEGT. The chain's CDR3 is CASSPQDYGYTF. The DNA of the CDR3 is TGTGCCAGCAGCCCCCAGGACTATGGCTACACCTTC.

The rearrangement links TRBV11-2 to TRBJ1-2; 9 bases map to TRBD1. V was clipped by 4 bases and J by 6 bases; unmatched bases: 9. CDR1 SGHAT and CDR2 FQNNGV come from the germline V gene. CDR3 size: 15 residues. CDR3 in DNA: TGTGCCAGCAGCTCAGCCGGGACAGGGATCCATGGCTACACCTTC. The encoded protein is CASSSAGTGIHGYTF. Looking up the rest from reference TRBV11-2 and TRBJ1-2 gives the full variable domain: EAGVAQSPRYKIIEKRQSVAFWCNPISGHATLYWYQQILGQGPKLLIQFQNNGVVDDSQLPKDRFSAERLKGVDSTLKIQPAKLEDSAVYLCASSSAGTGIHGYTFGSGTRLTVV.

This chain joins TRBV7-9 and TRBJ1-3; D unresolved. From germline, CDR1 is SEHNR and CDR2 FQNEAQ (reference sequence). The V and J ends lost 0 bases and 3 bases respectively, with 12 bases between them. This CDR3 has 16 amino acids. CDR3 sequence (DNA): TGTGCCAGCAGCTTAGCCGGACTGGGTCTTGGAAACACCATATATTTT. This codes for CASSLAGLGLGNTIYF.

V gene TRBV2 combines with J gene TRBJ1-6, with D perhaps TRBD1 (5 bases). Trimming left V 10 bases short and J 0 bases short, with 16 bases between. CDR3 length: 16 amino acids. Per germline, CDR1 SNHLY and CDR2 FYNNEI. The CDR3 region is CAMHAGQISYNSPLHF. CDR3 DNA sequence: TGTGCCATGCATGCGGGGCAGATCTCCTATAATTCACCCCTCCACTTT.

Many counts were recorded for this clone. This sequence joins TRBV6-4 and TRBJ2-3; 7 bases match TRBD2. This CDR3 is built from 14 residues. The V gene end was trimmed by 4 bases and the J gene end by 2 bases; junction bases not matched to a gene: 3. Germline CDR1 reads MRHNA; CDR2 reads SNTAGT. DNA for the CDR3: TGTGCCAGCAGTGTCACTAGCGACACAGATACGCAGTATTTT. Protein: CASSVTSDTDTQYF.

This clone was picked up a small number of times. The chain links TRBV29-1 to TRBJ1-1; 8 positions agree with TRBD1. The CDR3 consists of 13 residues. V dropped 4 bases and J dropped 0; count of bases not matched to a gene: 1. CDR1 SQVTM and CDR2 ANQGSEA come from the germline V gene. CDR3 loop: CSVGTGMNTEAFF. In DNA form, the CDR3 reads TGCAGCGTTGGGACAGGGATGAACACTGAAGCTTTCTTT.